This TCR beta chain was captured in a study of shared clonotypes between healthy human individuals (dated by TCRdb to 2020 to 2021). Background on the whole study: The cohort comprised a couple of women and three men aged 18 to 49 years. To estimate repertoire size and how much clonotype sharing occurs between individuals, the study deeply sequenced the blood TCR repertoires of several healthy adults. Different laboratories and diverse techniques were used to prepare libraries and sequence TCR repertoires, to increase sequencing depth and limit assay-specific biases. For each donor, three plates each were used for CD4 naive and CD4 memory, two plates were used for CD8 naive, and one plate was used for CD8 memory. Each donor's leukapheresis produced roughly between roughly 0.85 and 10 billion PBMCs. Study-wide findings and limitations: When a handful of donors were compared, the shared fraction of clonotypes was roughly 4.8% for naive CD4, roughly 3.3% for naive CD8, about 2.5% for memory CD4, and 0.35% to 0.5% for memory CD8. Sampling was restricted to blood, and TCR repertoires in tissues likely differ from the TCR repertoires found in blood. Based on pairwise subsampling, the degree of clonotype sharing among donors was expected to be affected by sequencing depth. Even with the large sequencing depth, rarefaction of the sorted-subset datasets indicated that sequencing was incomplete. The small number of donors limited the genetic and exposure-history diversity represented. Estimated clonotype richness was generally larger for naive than for memory subsets. Clonotypes shared by all four sorted-subset donors showed higher generation probabilities than non-shared clonotypes.

Comment on this clone: The clone's antigen remains unknown. Base qualities are not recorded, but no much larger clone differs from it by a single base.

The V and J ends are trimmed by 4 bases and 1 base, leaving 11 bases between them. From cysteine to phenylalanine, the CDR3 is 15 amino acids long. Only the CDR3 DNA stays, 45 bases, in frame from base 1. The germline V gene provides CDR1 SGHDN and CDR2 FVKESK. Using the deep immunoSEQ assay, multiplex PCR amplified TCR CDR3 regions from genomic DNA. Extracted genomic DNA from each cell subset was distributed evenly across all wells of several immunoSEQ 96-well plates, and each plate was treated as a replicate. For sorted subsets, around 0.2 ug of genomic DNA, equivalent to about 30,000 T cell genomes, went into each replicate PCR. The purified libraries were quantified using a Qubit 3.0 fluorometer, sized with a Bioanalyzer 2100, and then quantified again using the KAPA Library Quantification kit. Every immunoSEQ 96-well plate was sequenced on a dedicated single-read 150-cycle Illumina NextSeq 550 flow cell. The authors processed their data as follows. Because the immunoSEQ output included only junctional sequences and no quality scores, the filtering could not be the same as the filtering used for full-length reads. To assign V/J genes and CDR3, sequences were annotated using PyIR, a Python wrapper for IgBLAST v1.9, with IMGT germline references. Reads were filtered out if the reads had weak V/J assignments (E-value above 1e-6), no CDR3, stop codons, out-of-frame junctions, or ambiguous translated residues. V3J clonotypes were defined by identical inferred V gene, J gene, and CDR3 amino acid sequence. To compute the percentage overlap between repertoires, the number of shared unique clonotypes was divided by the size of the smaller repertoire. Repertoire richness was assessed with RTK rarefaction, the Chao1 estimator, and Recon v2.1 estimates of unobserved clonotypes. Generation probabilities were computed with OLGA for all TCRbeta clonotypes obtained by the gDNA method from a few donors. TCRdb stores this immuneACCESS table with in-frame sequences only. Part of the clones is absent; in the studies checked, under half of the shortfall reflects unresolved V genes, and no reason is known for the rest. V, J and clone size reflect that table, while D and trimming were determined from the DNA. The sample table lists some 2,000,000 clones, about 95% of them with a count of one. The ten largest clones take up 0.9% to 1.3% of the sample.

CD8 naive samples consisted of CD45RO-negative cells that were positively selected for CCR7, yielding a CD45RA+CCR7+ population without TemRA cells. The donors were healthy, HIV-negative adults who had no recently reported acute infections or vaccinations. All donors were Caucasian adults living in Nashville, Tennessee, USA. Blood was collected by leukapheresis, and PBMCs were isolated by Ficoll-Histopaque density gradient centrifugation and then cryopreserved in liquid nitrogen vapor phase. Purity and quantity of every magnetically sorted T cell population were checked by analytical flow cytometry. From each sorted fraction, genomic DNA was isolated and quantified by UV absorbance on a Nanodrop 2000c.

Sequencing was done on a sample of naive CD8+ T cells sorted from blood. The label giving this sample's cell subset or site can be read as: CD45RA+CCR7+. The clonotype originates from a man between 18 and 35 years old in good health. The rearranged chain carries TRBV14 and TRBJ1-3; too little of a D gene remains to name it. In nucleotides, the sequence is TGTGCCAGCAGCCCTTCAGCCATTTCTGGAAACACCATATATTTT. This translates into CASSPSAISGNTIYF.